This record covers a single TCR beta chain. Individuals aged about 18 to 100 years were recruited from about two dozen US areas. In assigning cohorts, the study relied on participant-reported clinical history. A COVID-19 case was met by exposed participants within 2 weeks before study entry. CDR3 size: 13 residues. V shed 0 bases and J shed 3 bases, with 3 bases lying between them. The germline V gene has CDR1 LGHNT and CDR2 FRNRAP. These data belong to a study of blood T cell repertoires in COVID-19. Original analysis: The assay estimated nucleated cells by amplifying reference gene primers. Generated by immunoSEQ multiplex PCR, the TCRdb table keeps only in-frame clones and is missing some. V, J and clone size were drawn from that table, and D and trimming were deduced from the DNA. The table records roughly 230,000 clones, 85% of them present only once.

The chain combines TRBV12-5 with TRBJ2-1; D not resolved. Specimen: PBMCs or T cells enriched from blood (not recorded which). This clonotype was sampled from a woman aged 45-60 years who had been exposed to COVID-19. The CDR3 is CASGLVSYNEQFF. The CDR3 region has the DNA TGTGCTAGTGGTTTGGTGAGCTACAATGAGCAGTTCTTC.